The next 26 T cell receptor beta chains were all read from a single sample in a study of Tregs in tolerant kidney transplant recipients. Mixed chimerism was transient after nonmyeloablative marrow transplants from related graft donors. Some clones are missing from TCRdb's copy, which holds only in-frame ones; the method was immunoSEQ multiplex PCR. The sample has approximately 6,600 clones. Sequencing was performed on CD8+ T cells from blood (PBMCs), taken 12 months after the transplant. The source is a human patient who received a combined kidney and bone marrow transplant. The graft donor may be the source of some T cells.

As concerns this clone: The DNA ends 3 residues before the CDR3 does, and the rest of the CDR3 is filled in from the germline J gene. The chain joins TRBV19 to TRBJ2-2; D may be TRBD2 (6 bases). This CDR3 spans 16 amino acids. Germline CDR1 LNHDA, CDR2 SQIVND (reference sequence). V lost 6 bases, J lost 4 bases, and 18 bases lay in between. The CDR3 sequence is CASSPRGREVTGELFF. The CDR3 bases that were read are TGTGCCAGTAGCCCTAGAGGCAGGGAGGTCACCGGGGAG. The whole variable domain, filled in from reference TRBV19 and TRBJ2-2, reads DGGITQSPKYLFRKEGQNVTLSCEQNLNHDAMYWYRQDPGQGLRLIYYSQIVNDFQKGDIAEGYSVSREKKESFPLTVTSAQKNPTAFYLCASSPRGREVTGELFFGEGSRLTVL.

On this clone itself: The CDR3 extends 3 residues past the end of the read, so its final part is completed from the germline J gene. This sequence joins TRBV5-1 and TRBJ2-1; the match to TRBD2 covers 10 bases. The CDR3 extends over 17 amino acids. CDR1 is SGHRS and CDR2 is YFSETQ in the germline V gene. The trim removed 5 bases at V and 1 base at J, leaving 9 bases unmatched. The CDR3 DNA, read in part, is TGCGCCAGCAGTCTGAGACTAGCGGGTAATTCCTACAATGAG. Amino acid sequence: CASSLRLAGNSYNE. The full CDR3 reads CASSLRLAGNSYNEQFF.

With regard to this clone: The read halts 3 residues ahead of the CDR3 end, with the missing end drawn from the germline J gene. The chain employs TRBV4-1 and TRBJ2-3; 9 positions match TRBD2. The CDR3 loop spans 16 amino acids. Trimming cost V 1 base and J 3 bases; bases outside gene matches: 5. CDR1 and CDR2 from the germline V gene are MGHRA and YSYEKL. The part of the CDR3 DNA that was read is TGCGCCAGCAGCCAAGTTCAGCTAGCGGGGACAGATACG. The encoded protein is CASSQVQLAGTDT. The whole CDR3 protein reads CASSQVQLAGTDTQYF.

Comments on this clone: The CDR3 extends 3 residues past the end of the read, so its final part is completed from the germline J gene. The chain carries TRBV13 and TRBJ2-7; 10 positions match TRBD1. This CDR3 contains 15 residues. Per the germline V gene, CDR1 is PRHDT and CDR2 is FYEKMQ (reference sequence). V was pared by 3 bases and J by 3 bases, with 5 bases of the junction left unmatched. The CDR3 loop reads CASSFPGTGDYEQYF. CDR3 DNA (partial): TGTGCCAGCAGCTTCCCCGGGACAGGGGACTACGAG.

With respect to this clone: The CDR3 end lies 3 residues beyond the end of the read and is filled in from the germline J gene. V usage is TRBV19 and J usage is TRBJ1-1; TRBD1 matches at 10 bases. CDR1 LNHDA and CDR2 SQIVND come from the germline V gene (reference sequence). The CDR3 totals 18 residues. V lost 3 bases to trimming and J lost 0 bases; unmatched junction nucleotides: 10. The CDR3 DNA, read in part, is TGTGCCAGTAGTATCCCTCGGGAGGACAGGGGGGTGAACACTGAA. Its protein product is CASSIPREDRGVNTE. The CDR3 as a whole reads CASSIPREDRGVNTEAFF.

About this clone: The read stops 3 residues short of the end of the CDR3; the missing end is completed from the germline J gene. The chain combines TRBV7-2 with TRBJ2-7; 10 bases fit TRBD1. The ends lost 5 bases at V and 4 bases at J; junction bases unmatched: 8. Per the germline V gene, CDR1 is SGHTA and CDR2 is FQGNSA. This CDR3 spans 15 amino acids. The sequenced CDR3 bases are TGTGCCAGCAGCACCCCGGGACAGGGGCTGTACGAG. Its translation is CASSTPGQGLYE. The whole CDR3 sequence is CASSTPGQGLYEQYF.

Turning to this clone: The DNA ends 3 residues before the CDR3 does, and the rest of the CDR3 is filled in from the germline J gene. The rearrangement links TRBV2 to TRBJ2-5; D remains ambiguous. Trimming cost V 7 bases and J 2 bases, with 14 bases left between them. CDR3 size: 14 residues. The germline gives CDR1 SNHLY, CDR2 FYNNEI. CDR3 residues: CASNDIASQETQYF. Incomplete CDR3 DNA: TGTGCCAGCAATGACATAGCTTCTCAAGAGACC.

With regard to this clone: With the read ending 3 residues before the CDR3 end, the germline J gene is used to fill in that end. V gene TRBV6-8 combines with J gene TRBJ2-2, with a weak D call TRBD2 (5 bases). Trimming removed 0 bases from V and 3 bases from J, with 14 bases in between. Germline assignment: CDR1 MNHGY and CDR2 SAAAGT. The CDR3 extends over 17 amino acids. The CDR3 is CASSYSGSGCDTGELFF. The part of the CDR3 DNA that was read is TGTGCCAGCAGTTACTCGGGCAGCGGATGTGACACCGGGGAG.

As to this clone: The read is 3 residues too short to cover the CDR3 end, so that end is filled in from the germline J gene. The chain employs TRBV29-1 and TRBJ2-1; 7 positions match TRBD2. The trim removed 1 base at V and 4 bases at J, leaving 10 bases unmatched. The germline CDR1 and CDR2 sequences are SQVTM and ANQGSEA. This CDR3 spans 16 amino acids. The CDR3 here is CSVEVISGREYNEQFF. The CDR3 DNA, read in part, is TGCAGCGTTGAAGTCATTAGCGGGCGCGAGTACAATGAG.

Its frequency marks this clone as medium-sized. The read halts 3 residues ahead of the CDR3 end, with the missing end drawn from the germline J gene. The V and J genes are TRBV12-3 or TRBV12-4 and TRBJ2-3; TRBD2 matches at 11 bases. J gave up 1 base and V 3 bases, and 12 bases lay outside the gene matches. CDR3 length: 19 residues. CDR3 sequence reads: CASSFPGTSGATGTDTQYF. The covered CDR3 bases are TGTGCCAGCAGTTTCCCCGGGACTAGCGGAGCGACGGGCACAGATACG.

Comment on this clone: Sequencing ends 3 residues short of the CDR3 end; the germline J gene provides the rest. This chain links TRBV19 with TRBJ2-3; 10 nucleotides align to TRBD2. Germline V gives CDR1 LNHDA, CDR2 SQIVND (reference sequence). This CDR3 has 15 amino acids. Trimming removed 2 bases from V and 4 bases from J; junction bases left unmatched: 3. The CDR3 loop is CASSILAGVADTQYF. CDR3 DNA (partial): TGTGCCAGTAGTATACTAGCGGGAGTGGCAGATACG.

CDR3 bases read: TGCAGCGTTCTGGGTCAGGACACTGAA. It is translated as CSVLGQDTE. In full, the CDR3 is CSVLGQDTEAFF. The chain employs TRBV29-1 and TRBJ1-1; D ambiguous. The CDR3 end falls 3 residues outside the read, so it is completed with the germline J gene. Germline CDR1 SQVTM, CDR2 ANQGSEA. V dropped 5 bases and J dropped 3 bases, with 10 bases sitting between them. CDR3 length equals 12 residues.

About this clone itself: The observed sequence ends 3 residues before the CDR3 terminus, with the missing tail filled in from the germline J gene. This chain joins TRBV30 and TRBJ2-7; 10 positions agree with TRBD1. The CDR3 has 13 amino acids. Germline CDR1 GTSNPN, CDR2 SVGIG (reference sequence). J was trimmed by 6 bases and V by 6 bases; bases with no gene match: 8. CDR3 DNA (partial): TGTGCCTGCCACGGGACAGGGGTATCCGAG. It translates to CACHGTGVSE. From start to end, the CDR3 is CACHGTGVSEQYF.

Concerning this clone itself: The read ends 3 residues shy of where the CDR3 ends; the end is completed using the germline J gene. The gene calls are TRBV4-1 and TRBJ2-7; 11 nucleotides match TRBD2. CDR1 is MGHRA and CDR2 is YSYEKL in the germline V gene. V lost 2 bases and J lost 0; bases outside the gene matches: 9. The CDR3 loop spans 18 amino acids. CDR3 sequence reads: CASSQQLAGVFGSYEQYF. The sequenced part of the CDR3 DNA is TGCGCCAGCAGCCAACAACTAGCGGGAGTATTCGGCTCCTACGAG.

Comments on this clone: Sequencing ends 3 residues short of the CDR3 end; the germline J gene provides the rest. The J gene is TRBJ2-7, the V gene TRBV2, with D maybe TRBD2 (6 bases). In germline, CDR1 is SNHLY, CDR2 FYNNEI. The CDR3 is 13 residues long. Between the trimmed V and J ends, which lost 3 bases and 6 bases, there was a span of 12 bases. The part of the CDR3 DNA that was read is TGTGCCAGCAGTGAGGCGGGGCCTCGCGAG. It yields the protein CASSEAGPRE. In full, the CDR3 is CASSEAGPREQYF.

For this clone: Sequencing ends 3 residues short of the CDR3 end; the germline J gene provides the rest. The V and J genes are TRBV20-1 and TRBJ2-1; 7 bases line up with TRBD1. This CDR3 has 14 amino acids. With V trimmed by 6 bases and J by 4 bases, 9 bases remained unmatched. Germline values: CDR1 DFQATT, CDR2 SNEGSKA (reference sequence). This CDR3 reads CSAVDRVRYNEQFF. CDR3 bases read: TGCAGTGCGGTAGACAGGGTTCGGTACAATGAG.

Comments on this clone: Read coverage stops 3 residues before the CDR3 terminus; the germline J gene supplies the remainder. V gene TRBV5-5 combines with J gene TRBJ1-5; D is undetermined. This CDR3 spans 15 amino acids. Trimming left V 3 bases short and J 0 bases short, with 10 bases between. Germline V CDR1 and CDR2: SGHKS, YYEKEE (reference sequence). The CDR3 protein is CASSYGSLSNQPQHF. CDR3 bases read: TGTGCCAGCAGCTACGGGTCCCTTAGCAATCAGCCC.

Comment on this clone: The DNA ends 3 residues before the CDR3 does, and the rest of the CDR3 is filled in from the germline J gene. This rearrangement joins TRBV7-8 to TRBJ1-5; D is undetermined. The CDR3 is 17 amino acids. Germline V gives CDR1 SGHVS, CDR2 FQNEAQ. Trimming took 1 base from V and 8 from J, leaving 21 bases between them. The sequenced part of the CDR3 DNA is TGTGCCAGCAGCTTAGACCCCAGACTATTTCCGTCGGAGCCC. This encodes CASSLDPRLFPSEP. The full CDR3 is CASSLDPRLFPSEPQHF. The full variable domain, rest sourced from reference TRBV7-8 and TRBJ1-5, is GAGVSQSPRYKVAKRGQDVALRCDPISGHVSLFWYQQALGQGPEFLTYFQNEAQLDKSGLPSDRFFAERPEGSVSTLKIQRTQQEDSAVYLCASSLDPRLFPSEPQHFGDGTRLSIL.

Concerning this clone itself: The read ends 3 residues early relative to the CDR3; the germline J gene fills the gap. This sequence joins TRBV18 and TRBJ1-4; 10 bases are a match to TRBD1. CDR3 length equals 19 residues. Looked up from germline, CDR1 is KGHSH and CDR2 is LQKENI. V dropped 3 bases and J dropped 4; count of bases not matched to a gene: 14. This chain's CDR3 is CASSPGYRDRGTHNEKLFF. The CDR3 bases that were read are TGTGCCAGCTCACCGGGATACCGGGACAGGGGCACCCATAATGAAAAA.

With regard to this clone: A read error may account for a junction end that differs from germline. The CDR3 end falls 3 residues outside the read, so it is completed with the germline J gene. The chain employs TRBV4-2 and TRBJ2-7; a possible D gene is TRBD1 (6 bases). CDR1 and CDR2 (germline): LGHNA, YNFKEQ. This CDR3 is built from 14 residues. The CDR3 spells CASSVREQGYEQYF. Incomplete CDR3 DNA: TGCGCCAGCAGCGTAAGGGAACAGGGCTACGAG.

Remarks on this clone: The sequence runs out 3 residues before the end of the CDR3; the remainder is reconstructed from the germline J gene. The genes are TRBV7-9 and TRBJ2-1, with 9 bases that match TRBD2. The germline gives CDR1 SEHNR, CDR2 FQNEAQ (reference sequence). The CDR3 has 15 amino acids. The trim removed 3 bases at V and 5 bases at J, leaving 5 bases unmatched. The CDR3 loop is CASSFGLAPNNEQFF. CDR3 DNA (partial): TGTGCCAGCAGCTTTGGACTAGCGCCTAACAATGAG. Full variable domain (rest looked up from reference TRBV7-9 and TRBJ2-1): DTGVSQNPRHKITKRGQNVTFRCDPISEHNRLYWYRQTLGQGPEFLTYFQNEAQLEKSRLLSDRFSAERPKGSFSTLEIQRTEQGDSAMYLCASSFGLAPNNEQFFGPGTRLTVL.

This clone is identified as medium-sized (0.01 to 0.1%) from frequency. The read gets to within 3 residues of the CDR3 end, and the germline J gene fills in the rest. This chain links TRBV30 with TRBJ1-1; D ambiguous. The CDR3 covers 14 residues. CDR1 GTSNPN and CDR2 SVGIG come from the germline V gene (reference sequence). Incomplete CDR3 DNA: TGTGCCTGGAGTGCGGTACGGCCCATCGGGGAA. It codes for CAWSAVRPIGE. The whole CDR3 is CAWSAVRPIGEAFF.

For this clone: Coverage ceases 3 residues before the CDR3 finishes, and the germline J gene fills in the end. The V and J genes are TRBV30 and TRBJ2-5; D unclear. The CDR3 sequence is 11 residues long. Germline V gene sequence: CDR1 GTSNPN, CDR2 SVGIG (reference sequence). Trimming took off 5 bases at V and 2 bases at J, with 6 bases between the two ends. CDR3 amino acids: CAWVLQETQYF. The sequenced part of the CDR3 DNA is TGTGCCTGGGTCCTACAAGAGACC.

On this clone itself: From the germline J gene comes the end of the CDR3, since the read stops 3 residues before it. This chain uses TRBV7-8 with TRBJ2-1; 13 bases fit TRBD2. CDR3 length equals 15 residues. The V gene's germline CDR1 is SGHVS and CDR2 FQNEAQ. J was trimmed by 5 bases and V by 5 bases; bases with no gene match: 3. CDR3 protein: CASSRGLAGNNEQFF. The CDR3 bases that were read are TGTGCCAGCAGCCGGGGACTAGCGGGGAACAATGAG.

On this clone: The CDR3 goes on 3 residues after the read ends, and that part is filled in from the germline J gene. The genes are TRBV7-9 and TRBJ1-1; D perhaps matches TRBD1 (5 bases). With 8 bases removed from V and 0 bases from J, the gap between germline ends came to 10 bases. Germline lookup yields CDR1 SEHNR and CDR2 FQNEAQ (reference sequence). CDR3 length: 13 residues. The chain's CDR3 is CASWGLLNTEAFF. Partial CDR3 DNA: TGTGCCAGCTGGGGACTTCTGAACACTGAA.

Concerning this clone: The sequenced fragment ends 3 residues before the CDR3 boundary, so the rest is inferred from the germline J gene. V gene TRBV27 combines with J gene TRBJ2-7; D remains unclear. The length of the CDR3 is 12 residues. The germline CDR1 and CDR2 sequences are MNHEY and SMNVEV (reference sequence). V was cut by 4 bases and J by 3 bases, with 7 bases left in between. CDR3 protein: CASSSNSYEQYF. The covered CDR3 bases are TGTGCCAGCAGTTCAAATAGCTACGAG.